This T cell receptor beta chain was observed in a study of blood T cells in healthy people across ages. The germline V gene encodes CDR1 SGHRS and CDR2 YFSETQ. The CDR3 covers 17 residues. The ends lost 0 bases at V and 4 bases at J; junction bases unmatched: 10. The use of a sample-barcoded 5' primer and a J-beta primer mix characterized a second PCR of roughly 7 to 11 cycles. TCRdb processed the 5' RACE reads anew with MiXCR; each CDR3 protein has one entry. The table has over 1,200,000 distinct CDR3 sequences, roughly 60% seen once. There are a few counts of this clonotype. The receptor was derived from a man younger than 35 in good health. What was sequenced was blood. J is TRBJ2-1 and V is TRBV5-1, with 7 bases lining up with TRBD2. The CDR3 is CASSLESQERGYNEQFF. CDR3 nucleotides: TGCGCCAGCAGCTTGGAGTCCCAGGAGCGGGGATACAATGAGCAGTTCTTC.